This T cell receptor (beta chain) was recorded in a study of blood T cell repertoires in COVID-19. Study processing details: The assay estimated nucleated cells by amplifying reference gene primers. The assay was immunoSEQ multiplex PCR, and TCRdb's table has in-frame clones only and misses some. V and J calls and clone size are given by that table; D and trimming were obtained from the DNA. The sample carries some 99,000 clones, about 90% recorded once. From germline, CDR1 is MDHEN and CDR2 SYDVKM. This CDR3 is 17 amino acids long. V lost 10 bases to trimming and J lost 2 bases, with 26 bases between them.

This receptor was identified in a human donor in a cohort sampled during active COVID-19. The sequenced material came from peripheral blood. J is TRBJ2-5 and V is TRBV28; maybe TRBD2 (6 bases). This CDR3 is CATNRGMSIGFQETQYF. As DNA, the CDR3 is TGTGCCACCAATCGGGGGATGTCAATTGGGTTTCAAGAGACCCAGTACTTC.